This T cell receptor (beta chain) came from a study of blood T cell repertoires in COVID-19. Sequencing used immunoSEQ multiplex PCR; TCRdb keeps in-frame clones, though not all of them. Among some 280,000 clones listed, about 89% were seen once. Trimming cost V 11 bases and J 2 bases, with 16 bases left between them. This CDR3 comprises 13 residues. Per germline, CDR1 ENHRY and CDR2 SYGVKD. This chain connects TRBV10-3 to TRBJ2-7, with TRBD1 as a possible D gene (5 bases). The receptor's source is a woman aged 55-70 years with acute or convalescent COVID-19. Sequencing input: peripheral blood. CDR3 DNA sequence: TGTGCCCACGGCCCCAGGGATCCCTACGAGCAGTACTTC. Its translation is CAHGPRDPYEQYF.